This T cell receptor (beta chain) is drawn from a study of blood T cell repertoires in COVID-19 (dated by TCRdb to 2020 to 2022). In the study overall: Samples covering the acute and convalescent phases of COVID-19 were provided by collaborators in the United States, Italy and Spain. Subjects who had been exposed to COVID-19, were actively infected with it, or had recovered from it provided the deeply sampled blood TCRbeta repertoires that made up the dataset. Nearly every sample came with metadata listing a de-identified subject ID, COVID-19 status, age in years and sex. The samples were drawn from the first 160 participants of the ongoing ImmuneRACE study and from 1,254 subjects provided by 6 global collaborators. The material from the prospective study consisted of cDNA or gDNA derived from T cells, B-cell-depleted T cells, or PBMCs. The repertoires were released in a freely available public database intended as a resource for research on the immune response to SARS-CoV-2. Where HLA class I and class II types were available, the types were taken from metadata supplied by the sample provider, not from assay-based typing. Here is what the overall study found, with its caveats: The amount of clinical and demographic metadata varied by source and participant and was provided uncurated.

About this clone itself: Its specific antigen is unknown. No much larger clonotype is one base removed from it; base qualities were not supplied.

Unmatched junction bases come to 14, with V trimmed by 4 bases and J by 2 bases. CDR1 and CDR2 were assigned from the germline V gene as SGHVS and FNYEAQ. Its CDR3 holds 19 amino acids, cysteine through phenylalanine. The DNA shown is the 57-base CDR3, in frame from base 1. The immunoSEQ Assay, a bias-controlled multiplex PCR, was used to amplify TCRbeta CDR3 regions from genomic DNA. The study's processing was this. Nucleated cell counts per sample were estimated from amplification of reference gene primers within the assay. To quantify the absolute abundance of each unique TCRbeta CDR3 rearrangement, sequence reads were collapsed and filtered. For each sample, productive Simpson clonality was calculated by taking the square root of Simpson's diversity index across productive rearrangements. TCRdb's version of the immuneACCESS table is confined to in-frame rearrangements and falls short of the full clone set. An unresolved V gene accounts for under half of the shortfall where checked; the remainder is of unknown origin. For V, J and clone size, that table is used; D and trimming come from the DNA. The sample yields 200,000 or so clones; roughly 90% were counted once. About 1.9% of the sample is held by the ten biggest clonotypes.

Whole blood was collected in K2EDTA tubes by collaborating institutions according to the institutions' own protocols. For TCRbeta analysis, collaborator samples were shipped as frozen whole blood, as isolated PBMCs, or as DNA extracted from either sample type. The sequencing sample was made of peripheral blood. The chain is encoded by TRBV7-6 joined to TRBJ1-3; TRBD1 lines up with 10 middle nucleotides. The source is a man aged 40-49 years with active or convalescent COVID-19. The DNA sequence is given as TGTGCCAGCAGCTCCCGGGGACAGGGGATTTCCTCCCCTGGAAACACCATATATTTT. Its coded protein is CASSSRGQGISSPGNTIYF.